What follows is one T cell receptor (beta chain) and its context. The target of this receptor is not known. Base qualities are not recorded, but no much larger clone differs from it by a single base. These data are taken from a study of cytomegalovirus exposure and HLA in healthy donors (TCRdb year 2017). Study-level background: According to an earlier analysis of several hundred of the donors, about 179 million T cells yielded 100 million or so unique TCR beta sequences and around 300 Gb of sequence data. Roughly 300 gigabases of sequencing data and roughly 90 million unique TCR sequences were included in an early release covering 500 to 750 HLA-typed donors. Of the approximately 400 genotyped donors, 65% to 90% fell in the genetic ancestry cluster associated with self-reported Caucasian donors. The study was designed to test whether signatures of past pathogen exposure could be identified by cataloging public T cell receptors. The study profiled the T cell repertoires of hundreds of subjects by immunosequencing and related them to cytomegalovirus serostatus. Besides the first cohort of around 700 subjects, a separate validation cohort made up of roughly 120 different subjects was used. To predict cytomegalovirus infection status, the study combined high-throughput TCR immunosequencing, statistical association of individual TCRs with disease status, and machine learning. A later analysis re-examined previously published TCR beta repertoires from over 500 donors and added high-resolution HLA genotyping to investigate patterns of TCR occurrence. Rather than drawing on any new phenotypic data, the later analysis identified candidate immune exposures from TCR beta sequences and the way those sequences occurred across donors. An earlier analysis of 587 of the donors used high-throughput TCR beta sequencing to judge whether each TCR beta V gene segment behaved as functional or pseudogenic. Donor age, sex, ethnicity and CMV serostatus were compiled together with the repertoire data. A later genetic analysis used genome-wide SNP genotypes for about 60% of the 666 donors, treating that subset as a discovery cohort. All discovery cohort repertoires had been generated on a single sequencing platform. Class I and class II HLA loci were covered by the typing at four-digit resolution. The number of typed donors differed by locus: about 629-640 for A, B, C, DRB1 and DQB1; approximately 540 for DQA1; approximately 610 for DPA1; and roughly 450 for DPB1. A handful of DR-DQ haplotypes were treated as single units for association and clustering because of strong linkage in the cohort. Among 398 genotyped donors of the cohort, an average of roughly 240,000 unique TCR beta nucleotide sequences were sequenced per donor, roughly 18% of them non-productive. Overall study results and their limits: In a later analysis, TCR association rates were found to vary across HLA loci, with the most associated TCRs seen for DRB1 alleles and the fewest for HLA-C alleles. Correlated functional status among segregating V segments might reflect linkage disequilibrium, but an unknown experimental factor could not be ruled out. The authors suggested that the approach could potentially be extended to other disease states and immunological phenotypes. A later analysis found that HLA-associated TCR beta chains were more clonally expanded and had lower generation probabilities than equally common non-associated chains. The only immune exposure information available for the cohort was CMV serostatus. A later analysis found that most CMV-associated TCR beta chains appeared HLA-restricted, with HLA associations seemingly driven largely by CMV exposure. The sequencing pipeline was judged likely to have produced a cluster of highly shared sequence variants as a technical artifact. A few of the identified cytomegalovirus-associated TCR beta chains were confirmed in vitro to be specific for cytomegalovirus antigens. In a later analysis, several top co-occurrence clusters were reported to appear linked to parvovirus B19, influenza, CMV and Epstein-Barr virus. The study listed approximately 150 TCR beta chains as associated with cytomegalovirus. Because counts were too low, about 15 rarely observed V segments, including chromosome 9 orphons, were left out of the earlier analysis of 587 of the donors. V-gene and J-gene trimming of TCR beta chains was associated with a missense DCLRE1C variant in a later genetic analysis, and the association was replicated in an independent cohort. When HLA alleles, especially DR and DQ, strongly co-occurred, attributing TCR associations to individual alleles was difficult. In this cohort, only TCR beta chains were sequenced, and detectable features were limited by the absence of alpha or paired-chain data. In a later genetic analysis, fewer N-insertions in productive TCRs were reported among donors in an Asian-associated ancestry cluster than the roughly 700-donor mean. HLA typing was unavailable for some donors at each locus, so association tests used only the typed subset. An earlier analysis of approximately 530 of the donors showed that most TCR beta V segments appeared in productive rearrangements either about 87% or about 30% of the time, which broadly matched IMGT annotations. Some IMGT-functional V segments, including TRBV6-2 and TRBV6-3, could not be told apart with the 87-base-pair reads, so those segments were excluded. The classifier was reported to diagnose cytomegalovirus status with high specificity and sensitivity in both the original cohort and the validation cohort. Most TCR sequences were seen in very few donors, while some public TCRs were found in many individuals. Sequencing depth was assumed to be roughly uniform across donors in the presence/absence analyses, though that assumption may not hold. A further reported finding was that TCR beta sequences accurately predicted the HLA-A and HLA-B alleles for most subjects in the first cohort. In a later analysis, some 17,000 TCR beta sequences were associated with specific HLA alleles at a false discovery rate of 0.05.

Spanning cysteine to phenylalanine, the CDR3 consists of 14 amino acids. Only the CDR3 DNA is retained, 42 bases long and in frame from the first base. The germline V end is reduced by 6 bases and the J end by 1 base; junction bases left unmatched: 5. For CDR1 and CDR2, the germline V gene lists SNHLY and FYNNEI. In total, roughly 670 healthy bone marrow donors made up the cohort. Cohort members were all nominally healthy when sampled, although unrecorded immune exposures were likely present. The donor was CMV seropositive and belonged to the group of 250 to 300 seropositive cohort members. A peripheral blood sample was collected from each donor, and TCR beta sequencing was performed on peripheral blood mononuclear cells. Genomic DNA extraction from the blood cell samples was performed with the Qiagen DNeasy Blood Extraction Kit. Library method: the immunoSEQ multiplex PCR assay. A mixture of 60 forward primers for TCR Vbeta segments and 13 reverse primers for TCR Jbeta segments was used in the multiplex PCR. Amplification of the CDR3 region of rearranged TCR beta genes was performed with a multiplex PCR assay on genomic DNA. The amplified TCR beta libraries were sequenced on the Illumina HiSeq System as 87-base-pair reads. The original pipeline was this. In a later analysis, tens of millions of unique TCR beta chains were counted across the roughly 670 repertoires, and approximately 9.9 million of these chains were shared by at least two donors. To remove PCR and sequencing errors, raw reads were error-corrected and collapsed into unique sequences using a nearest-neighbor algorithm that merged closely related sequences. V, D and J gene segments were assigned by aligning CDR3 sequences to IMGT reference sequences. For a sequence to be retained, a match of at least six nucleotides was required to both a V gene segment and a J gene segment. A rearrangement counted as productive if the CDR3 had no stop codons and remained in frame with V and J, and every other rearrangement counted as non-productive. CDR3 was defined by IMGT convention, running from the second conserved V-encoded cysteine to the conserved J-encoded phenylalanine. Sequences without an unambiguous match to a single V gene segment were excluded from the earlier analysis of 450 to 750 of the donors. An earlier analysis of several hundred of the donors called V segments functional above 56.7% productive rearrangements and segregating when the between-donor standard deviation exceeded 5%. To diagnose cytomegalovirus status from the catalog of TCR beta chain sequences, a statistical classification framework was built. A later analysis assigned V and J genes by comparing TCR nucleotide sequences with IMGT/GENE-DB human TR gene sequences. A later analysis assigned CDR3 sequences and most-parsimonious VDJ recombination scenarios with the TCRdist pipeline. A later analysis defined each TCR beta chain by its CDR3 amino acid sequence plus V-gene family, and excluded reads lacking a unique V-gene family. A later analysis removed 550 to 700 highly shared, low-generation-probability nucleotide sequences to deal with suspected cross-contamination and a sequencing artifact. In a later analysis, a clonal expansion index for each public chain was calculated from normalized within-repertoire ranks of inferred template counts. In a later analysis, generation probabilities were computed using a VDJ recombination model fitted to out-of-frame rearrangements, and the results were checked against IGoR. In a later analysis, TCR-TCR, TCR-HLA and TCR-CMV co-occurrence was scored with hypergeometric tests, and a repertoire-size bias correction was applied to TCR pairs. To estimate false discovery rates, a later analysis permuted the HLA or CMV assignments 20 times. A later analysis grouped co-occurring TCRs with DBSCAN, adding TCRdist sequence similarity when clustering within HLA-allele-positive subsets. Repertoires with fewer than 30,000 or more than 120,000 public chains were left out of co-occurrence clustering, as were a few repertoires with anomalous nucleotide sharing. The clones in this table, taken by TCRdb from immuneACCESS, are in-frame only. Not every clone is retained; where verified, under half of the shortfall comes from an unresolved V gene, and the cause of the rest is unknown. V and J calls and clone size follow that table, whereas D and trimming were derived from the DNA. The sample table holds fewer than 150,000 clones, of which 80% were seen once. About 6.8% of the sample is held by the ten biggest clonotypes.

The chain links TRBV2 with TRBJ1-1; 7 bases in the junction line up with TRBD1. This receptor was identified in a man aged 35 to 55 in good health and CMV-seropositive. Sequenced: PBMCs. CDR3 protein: CASRDWTGNTEAFF. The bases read TGTGCCAGCAGGGATTGGACAGGGAACACTGAAGCTTTCTTT.